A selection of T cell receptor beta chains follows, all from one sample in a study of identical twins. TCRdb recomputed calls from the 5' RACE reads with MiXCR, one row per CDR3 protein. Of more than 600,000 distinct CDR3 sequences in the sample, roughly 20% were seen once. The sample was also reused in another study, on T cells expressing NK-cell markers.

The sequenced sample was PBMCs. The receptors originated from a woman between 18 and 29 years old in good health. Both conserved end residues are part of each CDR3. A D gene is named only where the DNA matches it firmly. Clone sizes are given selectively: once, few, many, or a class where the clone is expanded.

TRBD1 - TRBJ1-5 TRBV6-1 CASRSSGGVQPQHF TGTGCCAGCAGGAGCTCAGGGGGCGTTCAGCCCCAGCATTTT
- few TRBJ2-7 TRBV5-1 CASSGKTGGLYEQYF TGCGCCAGCAGCGGGAAAACCGGCGGCCTTTACGAGCAGTACTTC
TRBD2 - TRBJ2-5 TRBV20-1 CSASSGLAGGTGQETQYF TGCAGTGCTAGCTCAGGACTAGCGGGAGGGACGGGTCAAGAGACCCAGTACTTC
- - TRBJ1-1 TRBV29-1 CSVDLGDEAFF TGCAGCGTTGATTTGGGGGATGAAGCTTTCTTT
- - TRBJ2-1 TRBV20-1 CSARDRRGVSYNEQFF TGCAGTGCTAGAGATCGGAGGGGAGTCTCCTACAATGAGCAGTTCTTC
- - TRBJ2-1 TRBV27 CASSLSRFYNEQFF TGTGCCAGCAGTTTATCCCGTTTCTACAATGAGCAGTTCTTC
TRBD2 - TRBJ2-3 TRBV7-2 CASSPGASGRARDTQYF TGTGCCAGCAGCCCTGGGGCTAGCGGGAGGGCCAGAGATACGCAGTATTTT
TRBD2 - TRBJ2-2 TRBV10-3 CAISESTSSGELFF TGTGCCATCAGTGAGTCGACTAGCTCCGGGGAGCTGTTTTTT
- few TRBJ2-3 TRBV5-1 CASSLYDTQYF TGCGCCAGCAGCCTATACGATACGCAGTATTTT
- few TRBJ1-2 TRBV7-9 CASSLDTQLNGYTF TGTGCCAGCAGCTTAGACACCCAACTTAATGGCTACACCTTC
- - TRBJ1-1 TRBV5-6 CASSWMGRLDTEAFF TGTGCCAGCAGCTGGATGGGACGGCTGGACACTGAAGCTTTCTTT
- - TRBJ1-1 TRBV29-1 CSGGRGNTEAFF TGCAGCGGGGGCCGGGGGAACACTGAAGCTTTCTTT
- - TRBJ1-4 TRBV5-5 CASSPFAVGEKLFF TGTGCCAGCAGCCCGTTTGCGGTCGGTGAAAAACTGTTTTTT
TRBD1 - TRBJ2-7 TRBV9 CASSVDRGSYEQYF TGTGCCAGCAGCGTAGACAGGGGCTCCTACGAGCAGTACTTC
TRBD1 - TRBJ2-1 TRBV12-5 CASSGTGINEQFF TGTGCTAGTTCCGGGACAGGGATCAATGAGCAGTTCTTC